A single sample is the source of the 32 T cell receptor beta chains below, sequenced in a study of identical twins. TCRdb re-analysed the 5' RACE reads in MiXCR, keeping a single row per CDR3 protein. The sample includes about 530,000 distinct CDR3 sequences, approximately 14% of them seen just once. These data also featured in a second study, about yellow fever vaccine responses in identical twins.

Sequences were obtained from CD4+ T cells sorted from blood. These receptors were obtained from a woman between 18 and 30 years old in good health.

V and J are TRBV28 and TRBJ2-1; TRBD1 is a possible D gene (7 bases). The germline V gene has CDR1 MDHEN and CDR2 SYDVKM. V gave up 1 base and J gave up 11 bases, with 12 bases separating them. The CDR3 has 13 amino acids. CDR3 sequence (DNA): TGTGCCAGCAGTTTATTGGGGGGACAGAAGCAGTTCTTC. Protein sequence: CASSLLGGQKQFF.

The J gene is TRBJ2-3, the V gene TRBV7-2; 7 bases are shared with TRBD1. V shed 4 bases and J 7 bases; nucleotides not matched to a gene: 8. Per the germline V gene, CDR1 is SGHTA and CDR2 is FQGNSA. The CDR3 is 14 residues long. The CDR3 bases are TGTGCCAGCAGCTCCGACAGGGCGTCAAATACGCAGTATTTT. Translating gives CASSSDRASNTQYF.

V is TRBV19 and J is TRBJ2-3; possible D gene TRBD1, 6 bases. The CDR3 covers 18 residues. Trimming took 4 bases from V and 4 from J, leaving 24 bases between them. Germline loops: CDR1 LNHDA, CDR2 SQIVND (reference sequence). The CDR3 loop is CASSTAPGQVFYSDTQYF. DNA of the CDR3: TGTGCCAGTAGTACTGCTCCGGGACAAGTTTTTTATTCAGATACGCAGTATTTT. The full variable domain, rest sourced from reference TRBV19 and TRBJ2-3, is DGGITQSPKYLFRKEGQNVTLSCEQNLNHDAMYWYRQDPGQGLRLIYYSQIVNDFQKGDIAEGYSVSREKKESFPLTVTSAQKNPTAFYLCASSTAPGQVFYSDTQYFGPGTRLTVL.

The chain carries TRBV18 and TRBJ2-5; weak D call: TRBD2 (5 bases). Germline CDR1 and CDR2: KGHSH and LQKENI. Trimming cost V 3 bases and J 3 bases, with 17 bases left between them. The CDR3 extends over 16 amino acids. The CDR3 sequence is CASSPIGRVSEETQYF. CDR3 sequence (DNA): TGTGCCAGCTCACCTATAGGGAGAGTGAGTGAAGAGACCCAGTACTTC. The variable domain in full, completed from reference TRBV18 and TRBJ2-5, reads NAGVMQNPRHLVRRRGQEARLRCSPMKGHSHVYWYRQLPEEGLKFMVYLQKENIIDESGMPKERFSAEFPKEGPSILRIQQVVRGDSAAYFCASSPIGRVSEETQYFGPGTRLLVL.

The V gene is TRBV21-1, the J gene TRBJ2-2. TRBV21-1 is a pseudogene segment. This CDR3 contains 14 residues. The DNA of the CDR3 is TGTGCCAGCAGCAAAGTGGCGAGCACCGGGGAGCTGTTTTTT. Encoded protein: CASSKVASTGELFF.

In this sample, this clonotype turned up a few times. This chain uses TRBV10-1 with TRBJ2-3; D unresolved. The V and J ends lost 3 bases and 12 bases respectively, with 16 bases between them. This CDR3 is built from 13 residues. Germline CDR1 WNHNN, CDR2 SYGVQD (reference sequence). CDR3 bases: TGCGCCAGCAGTGAAGGTGTCCGGCCGGCACAGTATTTT. It translates to CASSEGVRPAQYF.

The V gene is TRBV5-8, the J gene TRBJ2-3; D ambiguous. V lost 0 bases to trimming and J lost 3 bases, with 11 bases between them. The CDR3 has 15 residues. The germline V gene encodes CDR1 SGHTS and CDR2 YDEGEE. The CDR3 DNA sequence: TGTGCCAGCAGCTTGGGGCAGGTGGGGACAGATACGCAGTATTTT. Its translation is CASSLGQVGTDTQYF.

This clonotype was picked up many times. The J gene is TRBJ2-1, the V gene TRBV12-3 or TRBV12-4; D perhaps matches TRBD2 (5 bases). The CDR3 consists of 14 residues. The V and J ends lost 5 bases and 0 bases respectively, with 8 bases between them. The CDR3 loop is CASSRGSSYNEQFF. The CDR3 region has the DNA TGTGCCAGCAGTCGTGGGAGCTCCTACAATGAGCAGTTCTTC.

The chain has TRBV11-2 and TRBJ2-7; D gene ambiguous. V was shortened by 1 base and J by 4 bases, with 8 bases between the two germline ends. From germline, CDR1 is SGHAT and CDR2 FQNNGV. The CDR3 is made up of 13 amino acids. CDR3 nucleotide sequence: TGTGCCAGCAGCTTAGCCCGAGAATACGAGCAGTACGTC. Amino acid sequence: CASSLAREYEQYV.

The V call is TRBV27, the J call TRBJ2-2; D perhaps matches TRBD2 (7 bases). CDR3 length: 14 amino acids. Germline lookup yields CDR1 MNHEY and CDR2 SMNVEV (reference sequence). Deletions cut 7 bases from V and 4 bases from J, with 13 bases between. The CDR3, as DNA: TGTGCCAGCATCCTAAGGGGGGGCACCGGGGAGCTGTTTTTT. Translating it yields CASILRGGTGELFF.

The chain links TRBV7-9 to TRBJ2-1, with 8 positions matching TRBD2. The CDR3 sequence is 14 residues long. With V trimmed by 2 bases and J by 8 bases, 5 bases remained unmatched. Germline V lookup: CDR1 SEHNR, CDR2 FQNEAQ (reference sequence). CDR3 region: CASSLPGGPHEQFF. DNA of the CDR3: TGTGCCAGCAGCTTACCGGGAGGGCCCCATGAGCAGTTCTTC.

This clonotype was observed a few times. The V call is TRBV20-1, the J call TRBJ2-1; unclear D gene. Germline V gives CDR1 DFQATT, CDR2 SNEGSKA (reference sequence). V dropped 3 bases and J dropped 7 bases, with 7 bases sitting between them. This CDR3 contains 11 residues. The CDR3 bases are TGCAGTGCTAGTACCCCGAATGAGCAGTTCTTC. This translates into CSASTPNEQFF.

This clonotype was recorded many times. The chain uses TRBV5-1 and TRBJ2-2; 7 bases fit TRBD1. Losses at the gene ends were 3 bases for V and 2 bases for J; bases not matched to a gene: 1. This CDR3 region has 14 residues. The germline V gene encodes CDR1 SGHRS and CDR2 YFSETQ. The CDR3 protein is CASSWDRNTGELFF. In DNA form, the CDR3 reads TGCGCCAGCAGCTGGGACAGAAACACCGGGGAGCTGTTTTTT.

This clonotype was recorded a few times. The V gene is TRBV6-1, the J gene TRBJ2-7, with unresolved D. Germline V CDR1 and CDR2: MNHNS, SASEGT. Deletions cut 3 bases from V and 4 bases from J, with 13 bases between. There are 14 residues in the CDR3. The chain's CDR3 is CASSDKKGTYEQYV. The CDR3 bases are TGTGCCAGCAGTGATAAGAAGGGAACTTACGAGCAGTACGTC.

The sample holds a few counts of this clonotype. The V and J genes are TRBV5-1 and TRBJ2-1, with D hard to call. This CDR3 is built from 16 residues. Trimming stripped 0 bases from V and 5 bases from J, with 15 bases between. The germline gives CDR1 SGHRS, CDR2 YFSETQ. For the CDR3, the DNA is TGCGCCAGCAGCTTGGATGGCCCACCGCGCGACAATGAGCAGTTCTTC. It translates to CASSLDGPPRDNEQFF.

The chain is built from TRBV7-6 and TRBJ2-5; the D is unclear. V was cut by 2 bases and J by 1 base, with 23 bases left in between. Per germline, CDR1 SGHVS and CDR2 FNYEAQ. This CDR3 spans 19 amino acids. The CDR3 loop is CASSLSGRRLGITQETQYF. Written as DNA, the CDR3 is TGTGCCAGCAGCTTATCAGGACGAAGACTGGGGATAACCCAAGAGACCCAGTACTTC.

This chain joins TRBV6-1 and TRBJ2-7; the match to TRBD2 covers 13 bases. This CDR3 comprises 16 residues. Germline V gene sequence: CDR1 MNHNS, CDR2 SASEGT. Losses at the gene ends were 6 bases for V and 2 bases for J; bases not matched to a gene: 7. CDR3 residues: CASRRTSGSGPYEQYF. The CDR3 bases are TGTGCCAGCAGACGGACTAGCGGGAGTGGTCCCTACGAGCAGTACTTC.

The V gene is TRBV28, the J gene TRBJ2-1; 9 nucleotides line up with TRBD2. The CDR3 loop spans 17 amino acids. Germline V gene data show CDR1 as MDHEN and CDR2 as SYDVKM. The V and J ends lost 4 bases and 1 base, in that order; junction bases with no gene match: 8. CDR3 sequence (DNA): TGTGCCAGCAGTTGGCTAGCGGGAAAAGGTTCCTACAATGAGCAGTTCTTC. Protein product: CASSWLAGKGSYNEQFF.

This clonotype was seen repeatedly, ten times or more. The chain recombines TRBV4-1 with TRBJ2-2; D gene uncertain. V lost 3 bases, J lost 4 bases, and 9 bases lay in between. The CDR3 has 14 residues. The germline V gene has CDR1 MGHRA and CDR2 YSYEKL. CDR3 sequence: CASSHPAGTGELFF. CDR3 in DNA: TGCGCCAGCAGCCATCCGGCCGGCACCGGGGAGCTGTTTTTT.

The J gene is TRBJ1-1, the V gene TRBV14; TRBD1 matches at 8 bases. V lost 4 bases and J lost 1; bases outside the gene matches: 8. The CDR3 has 16 amino acids. The V gene's germline CDR1 is SGHDN and CDR2 FVKESK. Here the CDR3 DNA reads TGTGCCAGCAGCCCTAGGGACAGGACTACGAACACTGAAGCTTTCTTT. Translation: CASSPRDRTTNTEAFF.

This clonotype has just a few counts. This chain joins TRBV20-1 and TRBJ2-2; D unresolved. This CDR3 contains 13 residues. Germline-derived CDR1 and CDR2 are DFQATT and SNEGSKA (reference sequence). V gave up 3 bases and J gave up 0 bases, with 5 bases separating them. The CDR3 here is CSASPSNTGELFF. The DNA of the CDR3 is TGCAGTGCTAGTCCCTCGAACACCGGGGAGCTGTTTTTT.

This clonotype has ten or more counts. This chain connects TRBV5-1 to TRBJ2-1, with D perhaps given as TRBD1 or TRBD2 (5 bases each). V dropped 2 bases and J dropped 10 bases, with 22 bases sitting between them. The CDR3 loop spans 16 amino acids. The germline CDR1 and CDR2 sequences are SGHRS and YFSETQ. The CDR3: CASSFTGASSVGEQFF. The DNA for the CDR3 is TGCGCCAGCAGCTTCACCGGGGCCTCTTCTGTAGGGGAGCAGTTCTTC.

The chain employs TRBV20-1 and TRBJ2-1; 11 nucleotides line up with TRBD2. Germline lookup yields CDR1 DFQATT and CDR2 SNEGSKA (reference sequence). The CDR3 has 17 amino acids. Trimming took 3 bases from V and 1 from J; bases not matched to a gene: 8. The CDR3 region is CSARRLAGRGSYNEQFF. The DNA for the CDR3 is TGCAGTGCTAGGCGACTAGCGGGGAGGGGTTCCTACAATGAGCAGTTCTTC.

V gene TRBV5-6 combines with J gene TRBJ2-7, with TRBD1 matching over 8 bases. Germline CDR1 and CDR2: SGHDT and YYEEEE. CDR3 size: 15 residues. The trim removed 4 bases at V and 6 bases at J, leaving 12 bases unmatched. The CDR3 loop reads CASSPGQGSRVEQYV. CDR3 DNA sequence: TGTGCCAGCAGCCCAGGACAGGGTTCACGAGTCGAGCAGTACGTC.

This chain uses TRBV28 with TRBJ2-3; D unclear. The V and J ends lost 6 bases and 5 bases respectively, with 9 bases between them. Germline V gene lookup returns CDR1 MDHEN and CDR2 SYDVKM. CDR3 length: 12 residues. The CDR3 sequence is CASRDIGDTQYF. CDR3 bases: TGTGCCAGCAGGGATATAGGAGATACGCAGTATTTT.

In its sample, this clonotype was seen a few times. CDR3 in DNA: TGTGCCAGCAGAAGAGGGAAGAATCAGCCCCAGCATTTT. Its translation: CASRRGKNQPQHF. The rearrangement links TRBV6-1 to TRBJ1-5; D gene uncertain. The CDR3 covers 13 residues. The V end was cut by 6 bases, the J end by 4 bases, with 10 bases between. The germline gives CDR1 MNHNS, CDR2 SASEGT.

This chain uses TRBV7-8 with TRBJ1-5; D perhaps matches TRBD1 (6 bases). Trimming took off 1 base at V and 5 bases at J, with 21 bases between the two ends. The CDR3 covers 18 residues. Germline loops: CDR1 SGHVS, CDR2 FQNEAQ. CDR3 residues: CASSLVRPGGGWDQPQHF. The CDR3 DNA is TGTGCCAGCAGCTTAGTACGCCCTGGCGGGGGCTGGGATCAGCCCCAGCATTTT.

The table lists this clonotype with a few counts. This chain connects TRBV27 to TRBJ2-7; TRBD2 agrees at 7 bases. Germline V lookup: CDR1 MNHEY, CDR2 SMNVEV (reference sequence). The length of the CDR3 is 14 residues. J was trimmed by 5 bases and V by 3 bases; bases with no gene match: 7. The CDR3, as DNA: TGTGCCAGCAGTTTGTACAGCGGGGCCCACGAGCAGTACGTC. Translating gives CASSLYSGAHEQYV.

In its sample, this clonotype was seen a few times. The chain has TRBV9 and TRBJ1-1, with 8 bases identical to TRBD1. Germline values: CDR1 SGDLS, CDR2 YYNGEE. CDR3 length equals 15 residues. The J segment lost 1 base and the V segment lost 4 bases, leaving 6 bases of the junction unmatched. The DNA of the CDR3 is TGTGCCAGCAGCACGCGACAGGGGTCGAACACTGAAGCTTTCTTT. Residues: CASSTRQGSNTEAFF.

The J gene is TRBJ2-4, the V gene TRBV7-2; D ambiguous. CDR1 is SGHTA, CDR2 FQGNSA, per germline. The germline V and J ends were trimmed by 0 bases and 3 bases, with 6 bases remaining between them. The CDR3 totals 14 residues. CDR3 protein: CASSLAGFKNIQYF. The CDR3 DNA follows: TGTGCCAGCAGCTTAGCAGGGTTCAAAAACATTCAGTACTTC. Full variable domain (missing parts from reference TRBV7-2 and TRBJ2-4): GAGVSQSPSNKVTEKGKDVELRCDPISGHTALYWYRQSLGQGLEFLIYFQGNSAPDKSGLPSDRFSAERTGGSVSTLTIQRTQQEDSAVYLCASSLAGFKNIQYFGAGTRLSVL.

The rearrangement uses TRBV20-1 and TRBJ2-7; 8 nucleotides agree with TRBD2. The ends lost 6 bases at V and 0 bases at J; junction bases unmatched: 7. Germline CDR1 reads DFQATT; CDR2 reads SNEGSKA (reference sequence). The CDR3 length is 14 residues. CDR3 protein: CSAEAGESSYEQYF. In DNA form, the CDR3 reads TGCAGTGCGGAAGCGGGGGAAAGCTCCTACGAGCAGTACTTC.

This clonotype has more than one count but fewer than ten. The chain is built from TRBV18 and TRBJ2-7; 9 bases line up with TRBD1. There are 15 residues in the CDR3. CDR1 KGHSH and CDR2 LQKENI come from the germline V gene. V lost 2 bases, J lost 5 bases, and 7 bases stayed unmatched. This CDR3 reads CASSPTQGTGNEQYV. The CDR3 nucleotides read TGTGCCAGCTCACCAACACAGGGGACAGGGAACGAGCAGTACGTC.